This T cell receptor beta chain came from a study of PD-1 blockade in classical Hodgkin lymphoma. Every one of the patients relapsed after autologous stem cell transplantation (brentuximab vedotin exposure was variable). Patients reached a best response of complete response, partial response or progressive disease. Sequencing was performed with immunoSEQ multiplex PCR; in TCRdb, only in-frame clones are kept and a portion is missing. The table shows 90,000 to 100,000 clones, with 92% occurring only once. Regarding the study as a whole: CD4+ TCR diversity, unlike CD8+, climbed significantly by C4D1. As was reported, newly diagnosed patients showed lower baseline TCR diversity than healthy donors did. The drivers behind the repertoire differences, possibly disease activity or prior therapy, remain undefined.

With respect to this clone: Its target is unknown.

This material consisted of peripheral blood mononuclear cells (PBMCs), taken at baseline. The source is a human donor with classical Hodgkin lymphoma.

The CDR3 nucleotides are TGTGCCAGCAGCGTTCCCGGGACTTACACAAGCTCTGGGGCCAACGTCCTGACTTTC. This codes for CASSVPGTYTSSGANVLTF. This rearrangement joins TRBV9 to TRBJ2-6, with a tentative D call TRBD2 (6 bases). Germline CDR1 and CDR2: SGDLS and YYNGEE. This CDR3 contains 19 residues. Trimming shortened V by 2 bases and J by 0 bases, and 18 bases separated the two germline ends.